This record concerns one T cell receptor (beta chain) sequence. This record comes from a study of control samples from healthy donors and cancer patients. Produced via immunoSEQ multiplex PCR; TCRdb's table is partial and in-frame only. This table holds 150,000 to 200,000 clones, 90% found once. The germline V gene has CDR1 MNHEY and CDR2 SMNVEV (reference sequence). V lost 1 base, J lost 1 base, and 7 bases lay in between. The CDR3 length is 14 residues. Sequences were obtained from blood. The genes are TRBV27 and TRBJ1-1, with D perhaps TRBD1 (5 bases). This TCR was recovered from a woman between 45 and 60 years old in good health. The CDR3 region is CASSLWGENTEAFF. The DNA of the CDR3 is TGTGCCAGCAGTTTATGGGGGGAGAACACTGAAGCTTTCTTT.